A single T cell receptor beta chain is shown here with its context. What it recognizes is unknown. The table came from immunoSEQ multiplex PCR; TCRdb's copy has only in-frame clones and leaves some out. Altogether roughly 80,000 clones are present, approximately 87% being singletons, with the ten largest covering approximately 2.3%. V was shortened by 0 bases and J by 5 bases, with 17 bases between the two germline ends. The CDR3 runs to 17 residues. Germline CDR1 is SGDLS and CDR2 is YYNGEE. The source of the sample is a study of radiation and T cells in renal cell carcinoma. Study findings and constraints: Top tumor clonotypes rose in blood 2 weeks post-radiation, then contracted. Pretreatment tumor biopsies were lacking, so baseline clonotypes are unknown.

Time point described: blood 4 weeks post-SBRT, at nephrectomy. Treatment described: 15 Gy SBRT to primary tumor, nephrectomy 4 weeks later. Nephrectomy followed 15 Gy stereotactic body radiation by 4 weeks. This chain joins TRBV9 and TRBJ2-2; perhaps TRBD2 as D (6 bases). The sequenced sample was blood, obtained from a patient whose treatment included radiotherapy and nephrectomy. The clonotype was recovered from a woman aged 55 to 70 with renal cell carcinoma. CDR3 sequence: CASSVGSLAGLTGELFF. The CDR3 DNA follows: TGTGCCAGCAGCGTAGGCTCTTTGGCGGGGTTGACCGGGGAGCTGTTTTTT. The variable domain in full, with the rest retrieved from reference TRBV9 and TRBJ2-2, is DSGVTQTPKHLITATGQRVTLRCSPRSGDLSVYWYQQSLDQGLQFLIQYYNGEERAKGNILERFSAQQFPDLHSELNLSSLELGDSALYFCASSVGSLAGLTGELFFGEGSRLTVL.